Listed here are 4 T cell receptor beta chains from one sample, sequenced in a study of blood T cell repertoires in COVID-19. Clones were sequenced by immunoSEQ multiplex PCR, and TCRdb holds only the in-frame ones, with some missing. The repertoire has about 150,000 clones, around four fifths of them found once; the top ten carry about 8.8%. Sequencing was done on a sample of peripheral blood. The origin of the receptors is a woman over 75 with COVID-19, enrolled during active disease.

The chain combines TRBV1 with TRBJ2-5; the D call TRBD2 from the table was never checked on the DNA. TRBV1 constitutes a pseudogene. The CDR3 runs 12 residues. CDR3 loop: CTSDEGQETQYF. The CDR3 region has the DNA TGCACCAGCGACGAGGGTCAAGAGACCCAGTACTTC.

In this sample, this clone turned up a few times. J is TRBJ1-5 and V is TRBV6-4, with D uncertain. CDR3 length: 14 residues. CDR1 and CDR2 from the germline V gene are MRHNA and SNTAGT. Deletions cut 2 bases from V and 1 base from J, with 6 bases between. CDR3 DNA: TGTGCCAGCAGTGACATTGAGAGCAATCAGCCCCAGCATTTT. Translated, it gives CASSDIESNQPQHF.

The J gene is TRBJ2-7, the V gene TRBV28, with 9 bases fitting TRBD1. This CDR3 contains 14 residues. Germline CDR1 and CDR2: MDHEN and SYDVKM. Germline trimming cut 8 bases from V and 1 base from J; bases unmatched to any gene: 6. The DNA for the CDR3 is TGTGCCAGCGGTGGAGGACAGGGGTCCTACGAGCAGTACTTC. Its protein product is CASGGGQGSYEQYF.

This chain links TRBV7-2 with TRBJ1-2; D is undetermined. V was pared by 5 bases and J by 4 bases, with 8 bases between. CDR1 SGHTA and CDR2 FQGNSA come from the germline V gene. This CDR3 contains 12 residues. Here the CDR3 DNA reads TGTGCCAGCAGCCGGTTGCGCTATGGCTACACCTTC. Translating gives CASSRLRYGYTF.